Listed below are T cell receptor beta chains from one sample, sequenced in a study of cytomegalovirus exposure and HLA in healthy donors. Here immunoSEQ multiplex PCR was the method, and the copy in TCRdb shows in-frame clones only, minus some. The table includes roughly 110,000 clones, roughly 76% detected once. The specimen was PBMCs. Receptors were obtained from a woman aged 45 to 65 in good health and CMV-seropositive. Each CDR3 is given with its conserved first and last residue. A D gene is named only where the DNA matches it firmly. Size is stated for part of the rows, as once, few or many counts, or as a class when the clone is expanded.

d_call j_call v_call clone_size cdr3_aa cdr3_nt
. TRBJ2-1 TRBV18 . CASSPLGQDDNEQFF TGTGCCAGCTCACCACTGGGGCAGGACGACAATGAGCAGTTCTTC
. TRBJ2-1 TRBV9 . CASKAGAAQEEQFF TGTGCCAGCAAAGCGGGCGCGGCCCAGGAAGAGCAGTTCTTC
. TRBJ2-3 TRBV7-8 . CASSLLARNTDTQYF TGTGCCAGCAGCTTACTAGCGAGGAACACAGATACGCAGTATTTT
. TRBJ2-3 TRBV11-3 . CASSLAGIGAKGISTDTQYF TGTGCCAGCAGCTTAGCCGGCATAGGGGCGAAGGGTATCAGCACAGATACGCAGTATTTT
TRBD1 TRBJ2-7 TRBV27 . CASSLLDRVYEQYF TGTGCCAGCAGTTTATTGGACAGGGTCTACGAGCAGTACTTC
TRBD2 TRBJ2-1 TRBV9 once CASSVGGGVSYNEQFF TGTGCCAGCAGCGTGGGCGGGGGGGTCTCCTACAATGAGCAGTTCTTC
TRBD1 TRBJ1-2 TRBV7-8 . CASSLALQGVGYTF TGTGCCAGCAGCTTAGCCCTGCAGGGGGTTGGCTACACCTTC
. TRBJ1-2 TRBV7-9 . CACLRQSSSGGYTF TGTGCCTGTCTCCGACAGAGTTCCAGTGGTGGCTACACCTTC
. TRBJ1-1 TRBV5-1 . CASSITGAAVDGAFF TGCGCCAGCAGTATTACGGGAGCCGCGGTGGATGGGGCTTTCTTT
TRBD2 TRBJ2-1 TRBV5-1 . CASSSGLAGGPLNEQFF TGCGCCAGCAGCTCGGGACTAGCGGGGGGGCCCCTCAATGAGCAGTTCTTC
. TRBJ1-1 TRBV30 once CAWSPTGRVTEAFF TGTGCCTGGAGTCCCACAGGGAGGGTCACTGAAGCTTTCTTT
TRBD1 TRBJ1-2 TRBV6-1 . CASSEAGQGLDYGYTF TGTGCCAGCAGTGAAGCGGGACAGGGGCTTGACTATGGCTACACCTTC
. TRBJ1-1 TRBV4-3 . CASSQKLNTEAFF TGCGCCAGCAGCCAGAAGCTGAACACTGAAGCTTTCTTT
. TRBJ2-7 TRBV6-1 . CASSRDTFAYEQYF TGTGCCAGCAGTCGGGACACCTTCGCGTACGAGCAGTACTTC
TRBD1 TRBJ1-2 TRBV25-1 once CASRRTGTKRGYTF TGTGCCAGCAGACGGACAGGGACGAAACGAGGCTACACCTTC
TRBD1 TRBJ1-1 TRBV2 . CASSGQRNTEAFF TGTGCCAGCTCGGGACAGAGAAACACTGAAGCTTTCTTT
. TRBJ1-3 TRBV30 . CAWSPLWGNTIYF TGTGCCTGGAGTCCCCTATGGGGAAACACCATATATTTT
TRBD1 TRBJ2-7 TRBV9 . CASSVGRRTGNYEQYF TGTGCCAGCAGCGTAGGCCGGAGGACAGGGAACTACGAGCAGTACTTC
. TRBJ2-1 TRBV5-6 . CASSSEGGASSYNEQFF TGTGCCAGCAGCTCAGAGGGCGGGGCCAGCTCCTACAATGAGCAGTTCTTC
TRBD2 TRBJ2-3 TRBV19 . CASQHSGVDGGASFDTQYF TGTGCCAGCCAACACTCCGGGGTAGACGGGGGGGCCAGTTTTGATACGCAGTATTTT
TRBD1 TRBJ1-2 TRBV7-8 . CASSGENRGLSYGYTF TGTGCCAGCAGCGGGGAGAACAGGGGGCTGTCCTATGGCTACACCTTC
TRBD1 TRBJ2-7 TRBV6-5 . CASSSPGQGSYEQYF TGTGCCAGCAGTTCCCCGGGACAGGGGTCCTACGAGCAGTACTTC
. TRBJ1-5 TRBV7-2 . CASSLVHLNRASSGQPQHF TGTGCCAGCAGCTTAGTGCATTTGAACAGGGCTAGCTCGGGTCAGCCCCAGCATTTT
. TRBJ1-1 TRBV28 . CASSFSGAMNTEAFF TGTGCCAGCAGTTTCTCAGGGGCGATGAACACTGAAGCTTTCTTT
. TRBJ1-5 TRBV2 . CASSETSGNQPQHF TGTGCTAGCAGTGAAACTTCGGGAAATCAGCCCCAGCATTTT
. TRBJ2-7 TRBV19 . CASSARSYEQYF TGTGCCAGTAGTGCCCGGAGCTACGAGCAGTACTTC
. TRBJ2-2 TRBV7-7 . CASSLAAGAVTGELFF TGTGCCAGCAGCTTAGCTGCAGGGGCCGTCACCGGGGAGCTGTTTTTT
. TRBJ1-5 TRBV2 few CASSDVGLGNQPQHF TGTGCCAGCAGTGACGTGGGGCTGGGCAATCAGCCCCAGCATTTT
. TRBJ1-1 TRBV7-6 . CASTLHRETEAFF TGTGCCAGCACCTTGCACCGGGAAACTGAAGCTTTCTTT
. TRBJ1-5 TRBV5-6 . CASSLGQTNQPQHF TGTGCCAGCAGCCTTGGACAGACCAATCAGCCCCAGCATTTT
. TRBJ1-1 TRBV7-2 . CASSLYRSGTRGEAFF TGTGCCAGCAGCCTCTACAGGTCGGGTACCAGGGGCGAAGCTTTCTTT
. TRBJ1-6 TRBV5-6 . CASSLGPLSSYNSPLHF TGTGCCAGCAGCTTGGGCCCCCTTAGCTCCTATAATTCACCCCTCCACTTT
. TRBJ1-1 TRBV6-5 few CASSSGSFRNTEAFF TGTGCCAGCAGTTCAGGGTCCTTTAGGAACACTGAAGCTTTCTTT
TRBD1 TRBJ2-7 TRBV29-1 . CSVSGLRDRGSYEQYF TGCAGCGTTTCCGGACTCCGGGACAGGGGATCCTACGAGCAGTACTTC
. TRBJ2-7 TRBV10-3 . CAISDFISYEQYF TGTGCCATCAGTGACTTTATCTCCTACGAGCAGTACTTC
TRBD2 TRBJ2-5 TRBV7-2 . CASSSQGLAGKTQYF TGTGCCAGCAGCTCACAAGGACTAGCCGGGAAGACCCAGTACTTC